Here is one TCR beta chain with its context. Under the authors' procedure: Cell counts per sample came from amplifying reference gene primers. Sequenced by immunoSEQ multiplex PCR; TCRdb stores in-frame clones only, minus some. V, J and clone size are taken as reported in that table, and D and trimming were inferred from the DNA itself. The repertoire includes about 220,000 clones, roughly 84% of them detected once, and roughly 3% sits in the top ten. This sample was included in a study of blood T cell repertoires in COVID-19. Turning to the study itself: Donors in the United States, Italy and Spain gave samples during acute or convalescent COVID-19. The cDNA or gDNA used as material had been derived from T cells, B-cell-depleted T cells, or PBMCs.

The sequence came from a woman younger than 45 who had recovered from COVID-19. What was sequenced was peripheral blood.

The chain's CDR3 is CATSREGTSGTQSDQPQHF. DNA of the CDR3: TGTGCCACCAGCAGAGAGGGAACCTCCGGGACTCAGTCTGATCAGCCCCAGCATTTT. The gene calls are TRBV15 and TRBJ1-5; D is perhaps TRBD1 (5 bases). Germline assignment: CDR1 LNHNV and CDR2 YYDKDF (reference sequence). This CDR3 has 19 residues. Trimming removed 0 bases at V and 5 bases at J, with 23 bases between.